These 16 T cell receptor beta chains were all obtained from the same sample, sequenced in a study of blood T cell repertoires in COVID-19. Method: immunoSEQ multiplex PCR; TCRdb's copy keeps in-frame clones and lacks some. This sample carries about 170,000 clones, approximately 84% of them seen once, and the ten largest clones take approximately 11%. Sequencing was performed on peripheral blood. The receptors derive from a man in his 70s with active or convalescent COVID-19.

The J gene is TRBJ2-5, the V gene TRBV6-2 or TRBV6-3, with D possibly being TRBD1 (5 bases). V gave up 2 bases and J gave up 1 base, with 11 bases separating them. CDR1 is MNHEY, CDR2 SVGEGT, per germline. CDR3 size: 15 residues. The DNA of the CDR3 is TGTGCCAGCAGTTACCCCCAGGGCCTCCAAGAGACCCAGTACTTC. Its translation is CASSYPQGLQETQYF.

As DNA, the CDR3 is TGTGCCAGCAGCGCACTTGATAGCGGCCGGGGTGAGCAGTTCTTC. The encoded protein is CASSALDSGRGEQFF. The rearrangement joins TRBV9 to TRBJ2-1; maybe TRBD2 (6 bases). Germline CDR1 reads SGDLS; CDR2 reads YYNGEE. The CDR3 covers 15 residues. Trimming cost V 3 bases and J 9 bases, with 19 bases left between them. Looking up the rest from reference TRBV9 and TRBJ2-1 gives the full variable domain: DSGVTQTPKHLITATGQRVTLRCSPRSGDLSVYWYQQSLDQGLQFLIQYYNGEERAKGNILERFSAQQFPDLHSELNLSSLELGDSALYFCASSALDSGRGEQFFGPGTRLTVL.

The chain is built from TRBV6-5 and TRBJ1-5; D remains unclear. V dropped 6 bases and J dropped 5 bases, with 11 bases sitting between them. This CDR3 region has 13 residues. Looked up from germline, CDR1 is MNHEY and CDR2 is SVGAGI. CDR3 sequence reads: CASSSGGYQPQHF. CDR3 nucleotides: TGTGCCAGCAGCTCGGGAGGGTATCAGCCCCAGCATTTT.

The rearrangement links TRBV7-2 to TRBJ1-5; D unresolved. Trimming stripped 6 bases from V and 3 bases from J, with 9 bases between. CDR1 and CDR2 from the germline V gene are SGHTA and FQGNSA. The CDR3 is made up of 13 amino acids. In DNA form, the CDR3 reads TGTGCCAGCAGTATACAGAACAATCAGCCCCAGCATTTT. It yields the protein CASSIQNNQPQHF.

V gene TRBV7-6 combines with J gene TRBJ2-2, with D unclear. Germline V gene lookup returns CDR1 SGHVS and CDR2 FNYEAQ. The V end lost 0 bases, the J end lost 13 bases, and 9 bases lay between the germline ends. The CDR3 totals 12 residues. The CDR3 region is CASSLAYGGLFF. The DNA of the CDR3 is TGTGCCAGCAGCTTAGCGTACGGTGGGCTGTTTTTT. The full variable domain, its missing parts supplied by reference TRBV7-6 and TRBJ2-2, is GAGVSQSPRYKVTKRGQDVALRCDPISGHVSLYWYRQALGQGPEFLTYFNYEAQQDKSGLPNDRFSAERPEGSISTLTIQRTEQRDSAMYRCASSLAYGGLFFGEGSRLTVL.

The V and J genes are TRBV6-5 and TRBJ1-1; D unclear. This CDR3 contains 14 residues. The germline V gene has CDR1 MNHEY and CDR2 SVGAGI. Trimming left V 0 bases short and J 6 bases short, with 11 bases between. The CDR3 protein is CASSYSRSGSEAFF. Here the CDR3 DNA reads TGTGCCAGCAGTTACTCGAGGTCTGGCTCTGAAGCTTTCTTT.

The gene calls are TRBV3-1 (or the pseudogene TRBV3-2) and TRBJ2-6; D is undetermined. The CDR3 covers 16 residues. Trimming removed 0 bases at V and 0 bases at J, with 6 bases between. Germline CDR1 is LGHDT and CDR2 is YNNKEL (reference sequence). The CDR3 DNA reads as TGTGCCAGCAGCCAAGAATACAGCTCTGGGGCCAACGTCCTGACTTTC. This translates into CASSQEYSSGANVLTF.

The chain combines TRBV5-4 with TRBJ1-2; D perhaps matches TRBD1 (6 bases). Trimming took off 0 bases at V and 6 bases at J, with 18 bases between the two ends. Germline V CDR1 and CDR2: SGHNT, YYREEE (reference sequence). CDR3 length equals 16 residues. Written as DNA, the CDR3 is TGTGCCAGCAGCTTGGCCGTTTCAGTTGGGGGCGATGGCTACACCTTC. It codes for CASSLAVSVGGDGYTF.

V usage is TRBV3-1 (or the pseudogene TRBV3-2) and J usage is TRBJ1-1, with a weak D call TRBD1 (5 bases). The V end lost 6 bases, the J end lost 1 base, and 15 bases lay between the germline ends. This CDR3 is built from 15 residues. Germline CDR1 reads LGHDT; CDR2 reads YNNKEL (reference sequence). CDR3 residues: CASRPSDKRNTEAFF. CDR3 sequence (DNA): TGTGCCAGCAGACCCTCGGACAAGCGGAACACTGAAGCTTTCTTT.

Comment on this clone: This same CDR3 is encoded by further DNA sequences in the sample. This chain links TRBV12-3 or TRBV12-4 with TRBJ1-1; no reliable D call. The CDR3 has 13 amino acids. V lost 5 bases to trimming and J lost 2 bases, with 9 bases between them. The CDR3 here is CASSLGPNTEAFF. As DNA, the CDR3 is TGTGCCAGCAGTCTCGGTCCCAACACTGAAGCTTTCTTT.

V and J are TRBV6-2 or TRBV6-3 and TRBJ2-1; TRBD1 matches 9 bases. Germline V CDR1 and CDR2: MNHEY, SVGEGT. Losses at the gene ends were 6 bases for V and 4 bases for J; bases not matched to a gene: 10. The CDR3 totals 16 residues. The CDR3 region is CASSSRRDRAYNEQFF. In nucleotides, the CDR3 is TGTGCCAGCAGCTCCCGCCGGGACAGGGCGTACAATGAGCAGTTCTTC.

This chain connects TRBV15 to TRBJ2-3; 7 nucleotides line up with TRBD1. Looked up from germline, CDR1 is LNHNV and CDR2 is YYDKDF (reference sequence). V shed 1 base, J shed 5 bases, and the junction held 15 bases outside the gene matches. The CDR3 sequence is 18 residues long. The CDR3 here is CATSRGQGIVTVEDTQYF. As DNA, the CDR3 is TGTGCCACCAGCAGAGGACAGGGAATAGTTACTGTGGAAGATACGCAGTATTTT.

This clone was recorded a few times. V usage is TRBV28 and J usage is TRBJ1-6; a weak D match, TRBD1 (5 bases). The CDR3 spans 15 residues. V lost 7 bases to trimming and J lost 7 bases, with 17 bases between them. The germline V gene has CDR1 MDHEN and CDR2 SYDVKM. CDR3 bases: TGTGCCAGCATCCACCCGGGACTGAGCAATTCACCCCTCCACTTT. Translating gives CASIHPGLSNSPLHF. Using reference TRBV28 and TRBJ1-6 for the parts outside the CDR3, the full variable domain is DVKVTQSSRYLVKRTGEKVFLECVQDMDHENMFWYRQDPGLGLRLIYFSYDVKMKEKGDIPEGYSVSREKKERFSLILESASTNQTSMYLCASIHPGLSNSPLHFGNGTRLTVT.

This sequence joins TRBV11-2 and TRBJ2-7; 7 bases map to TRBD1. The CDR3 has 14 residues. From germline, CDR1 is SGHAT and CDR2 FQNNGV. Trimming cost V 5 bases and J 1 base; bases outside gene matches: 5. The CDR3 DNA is TGTGCCAGCAGCCAGGGACAGCCATCCTACGAGCAGTACTTC. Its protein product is CASSQGQPSYEQYF.

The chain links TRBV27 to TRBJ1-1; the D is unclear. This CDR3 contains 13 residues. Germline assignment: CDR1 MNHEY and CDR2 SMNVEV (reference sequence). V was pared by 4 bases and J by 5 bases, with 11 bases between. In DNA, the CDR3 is TGTGCCAGCAGTTGGCGGGAACGTACTGAAGCTTTCTTT. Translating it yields CASSWRERTEAFF.

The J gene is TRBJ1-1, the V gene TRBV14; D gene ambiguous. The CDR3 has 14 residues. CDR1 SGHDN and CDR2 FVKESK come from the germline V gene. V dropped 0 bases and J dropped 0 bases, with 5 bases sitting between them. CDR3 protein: CASSQEQMNTEAFF. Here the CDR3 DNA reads TGTGCCAGCAGCCAAGAACAAATGAACACTGAAGCTTTCTTT. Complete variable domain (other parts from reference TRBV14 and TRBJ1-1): EAGVTQFPSHSVIEKGQTVTLRCDPISGHDNLYWYRRVMGKEIKFLLHFVKESKQDESGMPNNRFLAERTGGTYSTLKVQPAELEDSGVYFCASSQEQMNTEAFFGQGTRLTVV.